This note documents a single T cell receptor beta chain sequence. This clonotype was observed many times. What antigen it recognizes has not been identified. Per-nucleotide qualities are absent, and no much larger clonotype sits a single base away. This record belongs to a study of CD8+CD57+ T cells in acquired aplastic anemia (dated by TCRdb to 2016 to 2019). For the wider study: Extracted DNA from sorted CD4+ and CD8+ cells averaged around 2.9 ug, ranging from about 0.2 to 30 ug. CD8+CD57+ expansion was defined as a frequency above the mean frequency observed in healthy subjects. What the study reported, not specific to this receptor: Patients and healthy controls showed no significant difference in CD8+ Simpson's diversity (P=0.060). Although roughly 29 CD8+ CDR3 sequences were shared by patients and controls, these sequences appeared highly expressed in patients and within the immunodominant clones of patients.

Patients chosen for sequencing had shown expansion of CD8+CD57+ cells by flow cytometry. Every patient had severe acquired aplastic anemia, diagnosed using the International Study of Aplastic Anemia and Agranulocytosis and Camitta criteria. Patients had received no therapy at the time of blood sampling. In this study, sorted CD4+ and CD8+ T cells from the blood of healthy subjects and of severe aplastic anemia patients had their TCR repertoires deep-sequenced. Patients were enrolled under clinicaltrials.gov protocols 00001620, 01623167, 00001397, 00071045, 00081523 and 00961064 in the USA. Ficoll-Paque density gradient centrifugation was used to isolate peripheral blood mononuclear cells. CD4+ and CD8+ T cells were sorted by FACS or magnetic beads before DNA extraction. Its CDR3 holds 14 amino acids, cysteine through phenylalanine. Of the read, only the CDR3 DNA is kept; its 42 bases are in frame from base 1. CDR1 and CDR2, per the germline V gene, are MNHNS and SASEGT. V gives up 5 bases and J gives up 2 bases, and the segment between their germline ends measures 12 bases.

Profiling of TCR beta VDJ combinations and CDR3 sequences used genomic DNA as the template. An Illumina HiSeq 2000 was used for TCR repertoire sequencing. In the source study's methods: TRBV/TRBJ rearrangement plots, CDR3 size and DJ length profiles, and Simpson's diversity index were used to assess repertoires. The most abundant DNA sequence in the deep sequencing data was taken as the immunodominant clone. CDR3 amino acid sequences were screened for sharing across subjects and compared with published repertoires and the VDJdb database. TCRdb passed the public sequencing reads through fastp at Q25 and MiXCR, retaining productive beta sequences. CDR3 protein duplicates are merged, each entry listing the most common genes and DNA. For this entry, the V and J calls and clone size follow TCRdb and not the study's own pipeline. The sample table records more than 150,000 distinct CDR3 sequences; less than 50% of these occur just once. The ten largest clones represent 10% to 15% of the sample.

Sequenced: sorted CD4+, CD8+, or CD8+CD57+ T cells (not recorded which) from PBMCs. The clonotype was recovered from a human donor with aplastic anemia. The sequence joins TRBV6-1 to TRBJ1-2; TRBD1 is a weak D gene call, 6 bases matching. In nucleotides, the sequence is TGTGCCAGCAGTAGGTCAGGGACAAACTATGGCTACACCTTC. The resulting protein is CASSRSGTNYGYTF.